This entry concerns a single TCR beta chain. Its antigen remains unidentified. The entry originates in a study of cytomegalovirus exposure and HLA in healthy donors. Unmatched junction bases numbered 6, after V lost 4 bases and J lost 2 bases. CDR3 length: 14 residues. Germline V CDR1 and CDR2: GTSNPN, SVGIG (reference sequence). General study findings and limits: CMV serostatus was the only immune exposure information that was available. The study flagged some 170 TCR beta chains as cytomegalovirus-associated. Despite most TCR sequences being rare, some public TCRs occurred in many donors. Later analysis identified about 17,000 TCR beta sequences associated with HLA alleles, using a false discovery rate threshold of 0.05.

The PCR contained 60 Vbeta and 13 Jbeta primers. TCRdb's copy holds only in-frame clones and misses some; the assay was immunoSEQ multiplex PCR. This sample has some 120,000 clones, with about 80% found just once. V usage is TRBV30 and J usage is TRBJ2-5, with 8 nucleotides matching TRBD2. The sequenced sample was PBMCs. The receptor was isolated from a man aged 30 to 39 in good health and CMV-seronegative. In DNA, the CDR3 is TGTGCCTGGAAACGTAGCGGGACGCAAGAGACCCAGTACTTC. Translation: CAWKRSGTQETQYF.